A selection of T cell receptor beta chains follows, all from one sample in a study of a mutant IDH1 vaccine in newly diagnosed glioma. TCRdb keeps only in-frame clones here, not all; method: immunoSEQ multiplex PCR. Counted here are 75,000 to 100,000 clones, around nine tenths occurring once; the ten biggest clones make up roughly 0.61%. The source was PBMCs, collected from a glioma patient treated with radiotherapy, temozolomide or both. Source of these receptors: a woman aged 50 to 60 with glioma. The CDR3 runs from the conserved cysteine through the conserved F or W. The D gene is left open where the match is weak. Size values are once, few and many counts, or a class for expanded clones, and some rows have none.

D gene	J gene	V gene	clone size	CDR3 DNA	CDR3 protein
TRBD1	TRBJ1-1	TRBV28	NA	TGTGCCAGCAGTATTACAGGGGGGAGCGTGAACACTGAAGCTTTCTTT	CASSITGGSVNTEAFF
NA	TRBJ2-7	TRBV5-4	few	TGTGCCAGCAGCACGTTACAGGGCGAGCAGTACTTC	CASSTLQGEQYF
NA	TRBJ2-3	TRBV12-5	NA	TGTGCTAGTGGTCCCAGTATCGCCGTGACAGATACGCAGTATTTT	CASGPSIAVTDTQYF
NA	TRBJ2-3	TRBV11-2	few	TGTGCCAGCAGCTTAGCCCTAGCGAGGCCCAGGGATACGCAGTATTTT	CASSLALARPRDTQYF
NA	TRBJ2-4	TRBV11-2	once	TGTGCCAGCACCCACTCCGGAGGACTTTTAGCCAAAAACATTCAGTACTTC	CASTHSGGLLAKNIQYF
TRBD1	TRBJ2-5	TRBV7-9	NA	TGTGCCAGCAGCTTAGTCCCCAGGGGGCGTGGAGAGACCCAGTACTTC	CASSLVPRGRGETQYF
NA	TRBJ2-7	TRBV13	NA	TGTGCCAGCAGCCAAGAAATGCACGAGCAGTACTTC	CASSQEMHEQYF
NA	TRBJ1-5	TRBV28	NA	TGTGCCAGCAGGTCGGACGTCGGGCAGCCCCAGCATTTT	CASRSDVGQPQHF
TRBD1	TRBJ2-7	TRBV27	NA	TGTGCCAGCAGTTTATCTATCCACAGGGGCAGCGAGCAGTACTTC	CASSLSIHRGSEQYF
TRBD1	TRBJ1-2	TRBV5-6	NA	TGTGCCAGCAGCTGGGACAGGGGATCCTATGGCTACACCTTC	CASSWDRGSYGYTF
NA	TRBJ2-5	TRBV11-2	few	TGTGCCAGCAGCATAGACGGGGGTGGGGAGACCCAGTACTTC	CASSIDGGGETQYF
TRBD2	TRBJ2-3	TRBV7-9	NA	TGTGCCAGCAGCTTACGGCCGGGACTAGCGGGAGATACGCAGTATTTT	CASSLRPGLAGDTQYF
TRBD1	TRBJ1-2	TRBV6-1	NA	TGTGCCAGCAGTGAAGGGGGGACAGGGGTCTTTGGCTACACCTTC	CASSEGGTGVFGYTF
TRBD1	TRBJ1-2	TRBV28	once	TGTGCCAGCAGCGTCGAACAGGGGGCGGGTGGCTACACCTTC	CASSVEQGAGGYTF
NA	TRBJ1-1	TRBV28	NA	TGTGCCAGCAGTTTACAGTCCACTGAAGCTTTCTTT	CASSLQSTEAFF
NA	TRBJ2-7	TRBV6-5	NA	TGTGCCAGCAGGGACTCCTACGAGCAGTACTTC	CASRDSYEQYF
NA	TRBJ2-1	TRBV5-1	NA	TGCGCCAGCAGCTTGGCTGCCTCAGGGGAGTCCAGCTCCTACAATGAGCAGTTCTTC	CASSLAASGESSSYNEQFF
NA	TRBJ1-5	TRBV6-5	NA	TGTGCCAGCACGATGGCAGACAATCAGCCCCAGCATTTT	CASTMADNQPQHF
NA	TRBJ2-5	TRBV28	NA	TGTGCCAGCACTCCTTCGGGCTACAGGGAGCAGTACTTC	CASTPSGYREQYF
NA	TRBJ1-2	TRBV7-2	NA	TGTGCCAGCAGCTTAGGGTTTTCGGAGGGCTACACCTTC	CASSLGFSEGYTF
TRBD2	TRBJ2-7	TRBV4-1	NA	TGCGCCAGCAGCCAAGATTGGGGGGGGGTCTCCTACGAGCAGTACTTC	CASSQDWGGVSYEQYF
NA	TRBJ2-2	TRBV9	NA	TGTGCCAGCAGCGGTCAACCTAACACCGGGGAGCTGTTTTTT	CASSGQPNTGELFF
NA	TRBJ2-2	TRBV2	NA	TGTGCCAGCAGTGATGAGGAGTCAATACCCGGGGAGCTGTTTTTT	CASSDEESIPGELFF